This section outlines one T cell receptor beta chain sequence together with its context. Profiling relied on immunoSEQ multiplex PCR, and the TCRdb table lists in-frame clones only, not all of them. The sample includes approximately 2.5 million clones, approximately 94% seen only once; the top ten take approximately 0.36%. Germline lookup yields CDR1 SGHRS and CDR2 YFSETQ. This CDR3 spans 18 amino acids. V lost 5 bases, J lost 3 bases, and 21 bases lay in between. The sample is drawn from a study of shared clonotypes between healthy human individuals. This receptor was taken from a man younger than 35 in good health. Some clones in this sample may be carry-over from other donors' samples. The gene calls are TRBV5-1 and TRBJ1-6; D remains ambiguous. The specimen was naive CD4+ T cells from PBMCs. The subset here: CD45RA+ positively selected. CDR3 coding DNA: TGCGCCAGCAGTAAGGGCGTACGGGAGAGGGACTATAATTCACCCCTCCACTTT. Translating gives CASSKGVRERDYNSPLHF.